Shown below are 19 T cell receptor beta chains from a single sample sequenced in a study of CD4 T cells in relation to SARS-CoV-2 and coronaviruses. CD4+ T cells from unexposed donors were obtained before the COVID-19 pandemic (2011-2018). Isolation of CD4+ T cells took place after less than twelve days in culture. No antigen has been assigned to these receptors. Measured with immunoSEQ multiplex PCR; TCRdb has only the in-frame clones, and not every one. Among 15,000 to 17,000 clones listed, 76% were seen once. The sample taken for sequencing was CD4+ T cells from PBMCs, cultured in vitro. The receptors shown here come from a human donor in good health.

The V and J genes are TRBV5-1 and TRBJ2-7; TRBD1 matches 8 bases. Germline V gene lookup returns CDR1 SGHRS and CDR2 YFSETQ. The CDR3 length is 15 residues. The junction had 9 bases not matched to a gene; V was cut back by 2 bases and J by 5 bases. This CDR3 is CASSFLLTGANEQYF. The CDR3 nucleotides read TGCGCCAGCAGCTTCCTGCTGACAGGGGCCAACGAGCAGTACTTC.

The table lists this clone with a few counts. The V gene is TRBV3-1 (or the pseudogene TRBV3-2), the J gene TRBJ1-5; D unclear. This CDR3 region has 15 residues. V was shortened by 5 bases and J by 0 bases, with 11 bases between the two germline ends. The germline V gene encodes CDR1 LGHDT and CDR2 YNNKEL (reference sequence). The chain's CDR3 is CASSLKGNSNQPQHF. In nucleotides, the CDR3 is TGTGCCAGCAGCTTAAAGGGAAATAGCAATCAGCCCCAGCATTTT.

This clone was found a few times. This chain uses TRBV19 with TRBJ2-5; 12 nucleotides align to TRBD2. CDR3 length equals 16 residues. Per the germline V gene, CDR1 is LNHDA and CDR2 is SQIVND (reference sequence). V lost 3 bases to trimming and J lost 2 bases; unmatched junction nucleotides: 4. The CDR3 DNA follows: TGTGCCAGTAGTATGACTAGCGGGAGTAGGCAAGAGACCCAGTACTTC. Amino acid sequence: CASSMTSGSRQETQYF.

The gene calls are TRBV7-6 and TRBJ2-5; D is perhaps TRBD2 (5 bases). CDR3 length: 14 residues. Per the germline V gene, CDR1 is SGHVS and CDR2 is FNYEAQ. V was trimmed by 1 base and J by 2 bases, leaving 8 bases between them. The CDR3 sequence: CASSLEPGQETQYF. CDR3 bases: TGTGCCAGCAGCTTAGAGCCGGGGCAAGAGACCCAGTACTTC.

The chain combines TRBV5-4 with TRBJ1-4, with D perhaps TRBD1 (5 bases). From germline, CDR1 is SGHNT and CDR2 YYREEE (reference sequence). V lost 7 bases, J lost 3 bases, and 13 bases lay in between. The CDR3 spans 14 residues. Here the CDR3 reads CASGEDSSNEKLFF. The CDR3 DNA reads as TGTGCCAGCGGAGAAGACAGCTCTAATGAAAAACTGTTTTTT.

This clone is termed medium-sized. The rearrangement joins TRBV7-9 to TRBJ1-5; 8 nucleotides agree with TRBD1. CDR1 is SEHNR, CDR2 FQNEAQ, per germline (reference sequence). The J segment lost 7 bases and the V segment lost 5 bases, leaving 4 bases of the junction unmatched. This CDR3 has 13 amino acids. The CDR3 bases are TGTGCCAGCAGCCCGGACAGGGTCCAGCCCCAGCATTTT. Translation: CASSPDRVQPQHF.

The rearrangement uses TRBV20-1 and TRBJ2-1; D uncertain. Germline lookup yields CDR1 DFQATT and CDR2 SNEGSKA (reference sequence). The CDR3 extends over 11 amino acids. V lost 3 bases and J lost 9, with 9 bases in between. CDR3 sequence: CSASSSGEQFF. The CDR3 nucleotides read TGCAGTGCTAGTTCCTCTGGTGAGCAGTTCTTC.

In DNA, the CDR3 is TGCAGCGTTGATGTTGTCCGTTCAGCCCCGGGTCTAAGCTATGGCTACACCTTC. It encodes CSVDVVRSAPGLSYGYTF. This chain joins TRBV29-1 and TRBJ1-2; D uncertain. Trimming cost V 3 bases and J 4 bases, with 27 bases left between them. CDR1 is SQVTM, CDR2 ANQGSEA, per germline. This CDR3 has 18 residues. The full variable domain, its missing parts supplied by reference TRBV29-1 and TRBJ1-2, is SAVISQKPSRDICQRGTSLTIQCQVDSQVTMMFWYRQQPGQSLTLIATANQGSEATYESGFVIDKFPISRPNLTFSTLTVSNMSPEDSSIYLCSVDVVRSAPGLSYGYTFGSGTRLTVV.

CDR3 sequence (DNA): TGTGCCAGCAGCGACGGACTAGCGGGAGGGCTTCCAGTTGAGCAGTTCTTC. Amino acid sequence: CASSDGLAGGLPVEQFF. The chain is built from TRBV9 and TRBJ2-1; 15 bases are a match to TRBD2. The V gene's germline CDR1 is SGDLS and CDR2 YYNGEE. The CDR3 is made up of 17 amino acids. Trimming removed 3 bases from V and 9 bases from J; junction bases left unmatched: 10.

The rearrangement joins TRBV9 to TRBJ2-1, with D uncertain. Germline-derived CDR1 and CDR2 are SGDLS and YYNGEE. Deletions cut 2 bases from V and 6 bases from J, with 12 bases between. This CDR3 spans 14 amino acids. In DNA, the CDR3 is TGTGCCAGCAGCGTTCACAGCGCCGGCAATGAGCAGTTCTTC. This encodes CASSVHSAGNEQFF.

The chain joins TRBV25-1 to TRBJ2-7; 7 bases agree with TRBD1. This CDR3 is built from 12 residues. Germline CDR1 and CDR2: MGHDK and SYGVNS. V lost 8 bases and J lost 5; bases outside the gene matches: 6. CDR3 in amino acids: CASEGQAHEQYF. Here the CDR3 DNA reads TGTGCCAGCGAAGGACAGGCCCACGAGCAGTACTTC.

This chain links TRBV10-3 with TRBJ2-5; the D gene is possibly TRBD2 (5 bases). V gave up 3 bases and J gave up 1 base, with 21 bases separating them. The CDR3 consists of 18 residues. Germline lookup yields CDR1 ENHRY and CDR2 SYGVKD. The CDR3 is CAISDTDFSTPSQETQYF. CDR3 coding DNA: TGTGCCATCAGTGACACGGACTTCAGTACCCCTTCCCAAGAGACCCAGTACTTC.

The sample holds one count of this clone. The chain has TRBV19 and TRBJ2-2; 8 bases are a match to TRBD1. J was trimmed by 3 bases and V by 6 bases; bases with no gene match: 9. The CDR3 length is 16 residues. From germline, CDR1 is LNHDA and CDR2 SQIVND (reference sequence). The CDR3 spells CASRRSGGYYTGELFF. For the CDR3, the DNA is TGTGCCAGTAGGAGATCAGGGGGCTACTACACCGGGGAGCTGTTTTTT.

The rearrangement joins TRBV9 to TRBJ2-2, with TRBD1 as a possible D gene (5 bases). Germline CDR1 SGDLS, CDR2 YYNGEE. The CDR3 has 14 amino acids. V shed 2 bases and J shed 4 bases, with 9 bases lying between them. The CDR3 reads CASSVAGFTGELFF. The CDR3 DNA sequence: TGTGCCAGCAGCGTCGCAGGGTTCACCGGGGAGCTGTTTTTT.

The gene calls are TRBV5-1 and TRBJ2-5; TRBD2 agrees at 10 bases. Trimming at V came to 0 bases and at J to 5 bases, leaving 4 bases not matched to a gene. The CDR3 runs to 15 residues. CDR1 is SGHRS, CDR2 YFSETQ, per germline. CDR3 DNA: TGCGCCAGCAGCTTGGCCCAGCGGGAGGGGGAGACCCAGTACTTC. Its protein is CASSLAQREGETQYF.

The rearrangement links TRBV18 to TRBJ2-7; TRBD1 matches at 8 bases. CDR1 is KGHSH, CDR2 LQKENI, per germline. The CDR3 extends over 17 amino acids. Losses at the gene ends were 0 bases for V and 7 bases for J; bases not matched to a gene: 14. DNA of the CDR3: TGTGCCAGCTCACCACCGGCCGGGACAGGTGGTGAGGGAGAGCAGTACTTC. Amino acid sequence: CASSPPAGTGGEGEQYF. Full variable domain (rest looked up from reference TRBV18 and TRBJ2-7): NAGVMQNPRHLVRRRGQEARLRCSPMKGHSHVYWYRQLPEEGLKFMVYLQKENIIDESGMPKERFSAEFPKEGPSILRIQQVVRGDSAAYFCASSPPAGTGGEGEQYFGPGTRLTVT.

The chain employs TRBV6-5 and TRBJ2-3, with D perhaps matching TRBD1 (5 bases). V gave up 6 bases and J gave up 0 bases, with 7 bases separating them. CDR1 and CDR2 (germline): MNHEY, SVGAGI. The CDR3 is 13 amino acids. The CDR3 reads CASRTASTDTQYF. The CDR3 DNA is TGTGCCAGCAGGACAGCTAGCACAGATACGCAGTATTTT.

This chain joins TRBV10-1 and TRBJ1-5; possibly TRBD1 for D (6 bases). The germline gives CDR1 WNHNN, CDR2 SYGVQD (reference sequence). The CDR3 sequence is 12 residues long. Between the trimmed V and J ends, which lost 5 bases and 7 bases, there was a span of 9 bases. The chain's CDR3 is CASSQGGQPQHF. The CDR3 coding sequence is TGCGCCAGCAGTCAAGGGGGACAGCCCCAGCATTTT.

The CDR3 reads CASSNDLAGNTIYF. The CDR3 DNA is TGTGCCAGTAGTAATGACTTGGCTGGAAACACCATATATTTT. The chain has TRBV19 and TRBJ1-3; the D is unclear. This CDR3 is built from 14 residues. Germline loops: CDR1 LNHDA, CDR2 SQIVND (reference sequence). V lost 4 bases and J lost 2, with 9 bases in between.